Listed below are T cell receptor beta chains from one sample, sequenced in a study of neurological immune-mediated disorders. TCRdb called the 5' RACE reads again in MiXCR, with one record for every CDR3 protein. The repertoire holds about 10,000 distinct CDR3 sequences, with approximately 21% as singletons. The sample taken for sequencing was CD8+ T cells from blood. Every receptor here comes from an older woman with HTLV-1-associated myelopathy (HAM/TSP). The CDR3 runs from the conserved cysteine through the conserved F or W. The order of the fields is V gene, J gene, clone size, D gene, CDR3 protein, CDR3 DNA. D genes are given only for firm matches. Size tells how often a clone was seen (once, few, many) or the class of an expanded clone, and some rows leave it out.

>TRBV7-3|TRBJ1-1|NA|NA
CASSFLGTEAFF
TGTGCCAGCAGCTTTTTGGGCACTGAAGCTTTCTTT
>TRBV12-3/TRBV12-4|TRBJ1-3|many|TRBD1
CASSSTGGERAF
TGTGCCAGCAGTTCAACAGGGGGCGAAAGAGCTTTT
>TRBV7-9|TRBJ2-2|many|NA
CASSLGLHTGELFF
TGTGCCAGCAGCTTGGGCCTTCACACCGGGGAGCTGTTTTTT
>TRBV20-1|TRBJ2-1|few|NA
CSAFPGGAANEQFF
TGCAGTGCGTTCCCTGGGGGGGCGGCCAATGAGCAGTTCTTC
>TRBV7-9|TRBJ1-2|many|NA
CASSSAGNDYGYTF
TGTGCCAGCAGCTCCGCAGGCAACGACTATGGCTACACCTTC
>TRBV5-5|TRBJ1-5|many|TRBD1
CASSFDRVPNQPQHF
TGTGCCAGCAGCTTCGACAGGGTACCCAATCAGCCCCAGCATTTT
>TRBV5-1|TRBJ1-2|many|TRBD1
CASSLRTGGAYGYTF
TGCGCCAGCAGCTTAAGGACAGGGGGCGCCTATGGCTACACCTTC
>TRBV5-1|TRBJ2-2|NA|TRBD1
CASSHRGQAGELFF
TGCGCCAGCAGCCACAGGGGGCAGGCCGGGGAGCTGTTTTTT
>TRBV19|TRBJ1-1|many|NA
CASRWGEASVNTEAFF
TGTGCCAGTAGATGGGGGGAGGCGAGCGTGAACACTGAAGCTTTCTTT
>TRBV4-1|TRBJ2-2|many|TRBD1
CASSLGQGDTGELFF
TGCGCCAGCAGCCTGGGACAGGGGGACACCGGGGAGCTGTTTTTT
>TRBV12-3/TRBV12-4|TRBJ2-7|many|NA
CASSLGLYYEQYF
TGTGCCAGCAGTCTCGGACTTTACTACGAGCAGTACTTC
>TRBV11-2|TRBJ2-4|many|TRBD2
CASRGLARLIGAKNIQYF
TGTGCCAGCAGGGGACTAGCGCGGTTGATTGGAGCCAAAAACATTCAGTACTTC
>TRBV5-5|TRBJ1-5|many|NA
CASSLGGHGNQPQHF
TGTGCCAGCAGCTTGGGGGGACATGGCAATCAGCCCCAGCATTTT
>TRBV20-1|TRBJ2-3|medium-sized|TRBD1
CSAQTGGSADTQYF
TGCAGTGCCCAGACAGGGGGGAGCGCAGATACGCAGTATTTT
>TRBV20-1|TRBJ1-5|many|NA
CSAREGGRNQPQHF
TGCAGTGCTAGAGAGGGGGGTCGCAATCAGCCCCAGCATTTT
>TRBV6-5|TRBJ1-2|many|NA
CASSYGSRDYGYTF
TGTGCCAGCAGTTACGGGTCACGGGACTATGGCTACACCTTC
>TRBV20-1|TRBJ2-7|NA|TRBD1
CSAIPGQYNPSYEQYF
TGCAGTGCGATCCCGGGACAGTATAACCCTTCCTACGAGCAGTACTTC
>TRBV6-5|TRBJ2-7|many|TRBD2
CASSKTSGGVDEQYF
TGTGCCAGCAGCAAGACTAGCGGGGGGGTTGACGAGCAGTACTTC
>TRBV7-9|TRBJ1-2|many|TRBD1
CASSTPQGNYGYTF
TGTGCCAGCAGCACCCCACAGGGGAACTATGGCTACACCTTC
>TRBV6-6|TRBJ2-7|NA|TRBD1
CASSYSISGTGYEQYF
TGTGCCAGCAGTTACTCGATATCGGGGACAGGCTACGAGCAGTACTTC
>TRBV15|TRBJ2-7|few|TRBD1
CATSSQKQGYEQYF
TGTGCCACCAGCAGCCAAAAACAGGGGTACGAGCAGTACTTC
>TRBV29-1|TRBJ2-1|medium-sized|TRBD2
CSVALAGGLYNEQFF
TGCAGCGTCGCACTAGCGGGGGGGCTCTACAATGAGCAGTTCTTC
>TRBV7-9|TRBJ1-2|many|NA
CASSFGRSNYGYTF
TGTGCCAGCAGCTTCGGTAGATCTAACTATGGCTACACCTTC
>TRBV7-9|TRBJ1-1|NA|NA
CASSFYICSAGRYTEAFF
NA
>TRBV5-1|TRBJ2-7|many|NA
CASSLAGPGEQYF
TGCGCCAGCAGCTTGGCTGGGCCCGGGGAGCAGTACTTC
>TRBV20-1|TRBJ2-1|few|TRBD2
CSARDLGGAANEQFF
TGCAGTGCTAGAGATCTCGGGGGGGCGGCCAATGAGCAGTTCTTC
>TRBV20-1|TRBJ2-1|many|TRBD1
CSARDGDRGYEQFF
TGCAGTGCTAGAGATGGGGACAGGGGCTATGAGCAGTTCTTC
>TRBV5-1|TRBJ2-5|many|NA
CASSFGSPETQYF
TGCGCCAGCAGCTTCGGGTCCCCGGAGACCCAGTACTTC
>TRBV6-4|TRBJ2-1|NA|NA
CASSASGESYGEQFF
TGTGCCAGCAGTGCCTCAGGGGAGAGTTACGGTGAGCAGTTCTTC
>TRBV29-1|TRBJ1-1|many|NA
CSVGQGSMNTEAFF
TGCAGCGTTGGACAAGGGTCCATGAACACTGAAGCTTTCTTT
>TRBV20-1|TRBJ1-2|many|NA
CSARDLVGPNYGYTF
TGCAGTGCTAGAGATCTCGTCGGACCTAACTATGGCTACACCTTC
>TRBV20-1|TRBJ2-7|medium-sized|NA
CSAREAPSYEQYF
TGCAGTGCTAGAGAGGCGCCCTCCTACGAGCAGTACTTC
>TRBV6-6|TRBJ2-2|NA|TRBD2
CASSHSGGGTGELFF
TGTGCCAGCAGCCATAGCGGGGGGGGCACCGGGGAGCTGTTTTTT
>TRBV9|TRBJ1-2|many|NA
CASSSEGGYTF
TGTGCCAGCAGCTCCGAAGGAGGCTACACCTTC
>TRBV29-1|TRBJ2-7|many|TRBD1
CSVSGRGLGYEQYF
TGCAGCGTTAGTGGCAGGGGGCTTGGCTACGAGCAGTACTTC
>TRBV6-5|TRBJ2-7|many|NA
CASLGGPYEQYF
TGTGCCAGCTTAGGCGGTCCCTACGAGCAGTACTTC
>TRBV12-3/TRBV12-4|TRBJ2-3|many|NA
CASSPPLGVVDTQYF
TGTGCCAGCAGCCCCCCCCTTGGTGTCGTAGATACGCAGTATTTT
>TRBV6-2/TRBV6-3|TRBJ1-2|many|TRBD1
CASSSRDRGFYGYTF
TGTGCCAGCAGCTCCCGGGACAGGGGCTTCTATGGCTACACCTTC
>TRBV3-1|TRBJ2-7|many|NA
CASSQRTAYEQYF
TGTGCCAGCAGCCAGAGGACGGCGTACGAGCAGTACTTC
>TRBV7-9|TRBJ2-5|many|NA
CASSSPYPETQYF
TGTGCCAGCAGCTCGCCCTATCCCGAGACCCAGTACTTC
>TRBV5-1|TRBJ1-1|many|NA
CASSLVGGEAFF
TGCGCCAGCAGCTTGGTGGGTGGTGAAGCTTTCTTT
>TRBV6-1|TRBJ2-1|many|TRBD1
CASSGETGFPEQFF
TGTGCCAGCAGTGGGGAGACAGGGTTCCCTGAGCAGTTCTTC